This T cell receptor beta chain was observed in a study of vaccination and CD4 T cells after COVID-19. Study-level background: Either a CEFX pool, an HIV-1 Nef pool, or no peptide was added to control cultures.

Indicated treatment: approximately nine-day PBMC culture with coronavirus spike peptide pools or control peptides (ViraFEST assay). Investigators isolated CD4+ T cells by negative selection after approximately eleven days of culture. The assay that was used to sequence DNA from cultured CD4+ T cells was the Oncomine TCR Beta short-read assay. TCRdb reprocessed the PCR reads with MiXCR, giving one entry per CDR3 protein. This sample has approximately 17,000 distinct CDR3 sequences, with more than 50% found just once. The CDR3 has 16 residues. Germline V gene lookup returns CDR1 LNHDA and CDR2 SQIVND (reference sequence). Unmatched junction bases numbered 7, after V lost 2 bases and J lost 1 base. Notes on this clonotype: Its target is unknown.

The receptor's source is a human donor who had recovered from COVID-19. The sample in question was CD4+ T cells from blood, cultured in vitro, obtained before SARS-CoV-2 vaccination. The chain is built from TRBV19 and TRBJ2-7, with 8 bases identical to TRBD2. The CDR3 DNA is TGTGCCAGTAGTATATTAGCGGGGCAGAAATCCTACGAGCAGTACTTC. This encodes CASSILAGQKSYEQYF.